This TCR beta chain was sequenced during a study of blood T cell repertoires in COVID-19. V was clipped by 0 bases and J by 7 bases, with 15 bases between them. Germline V gene lookup returns CDR1 SGHTA and CDR2 FQGNSA. This CDR3 has 15 amino acids. Study processing details: Estimation of nucleated cell counts was performed using reference gene primer amplification. Assay used: immunoSEQ multiplex PCR; TCRdb lists only in-frame clones, some missing. V and J calls and clone size are given by that table; D and trimming were obtained from the DNA. The sample lists roughly 150,000 clones, around 88% occurring once.

This TCR derives from a human donor in a cohort sampled during active COVID-19. This chain joins TRBV7-2 and TRBJ1-2, with D perhaps TRBD1 (5 bases). Sequenced input: peripheral blood. CDR3 amino acids: CASSLARAGNGGYTF. Written as DNA, the CDR3 is TGTGCCAGCAGCTTAGCTAGGGCAGGGAACGGTGGCTACACCTTC.